Given below is one T cell receptor (beta chain) in context. The antigen it binds to is not known. Base qualities are not at hand, and no much larger clone is one base apart. The data were taken from a study of patients and donors after allogeneic stem cell transplantation (dated by TCRdb to about 2020). The cysteine opens and the phenylalanine closes a CDR3 of 15 amino acids. The retained sequence is limited to the CDR3, 45 bases, with the frame set at the first base. Unmatched junction bases come to 6, with V trimmed by 2 bases and J by 6 bases. Taken from the germline V gene, the CDR1 and CDR2 loops are SGDLS and YYNGEE. Libraries were prepared through RT-PCR. Data came from a NextSeq 550. Clones were called with MiXCR by TCRdb after fastp trimmed the public reads at Q25, and only in-frame beta chains were retained. Rows are unified per CDR3 protein, each entry keeping the most common DNA and genes. The sample contains around 240,000 distinct CDR3 sequences, 11% to 15% of them found a single time. Around 10% of the sample is held by the ten biggest clonotypes.

The sample consisted of blood, either unsorted or a sorted T cell fraction (not recorded which). The receptor was isolated from a human donor who was either an allogeneic HSCT recipient or a stem cell or donor lymphocyte infusion donor (not recorded which). It is not recorded whose cells these are; they may come from a transplant donor. The rearranged chain carries TRBV9 and TRBJ2-3; TRBD2 aligns with 10 central bases. The CDR3 protein sequence reads: CASSVWSSGGDTQYF. The sequenced DNA: TGTGCCAGCAGCGTCTGGTCTAGCGGGGGTGATACGCAGTATTTT.